This entry lists 3 T cell receptor beta chains sequenced from one sample in a study of T-cell reconstitution after alpha-beta-depleted transplantation in children. The TCRbeta library incorporated unique molecular identifiers. TCRdb analysed the PCR reads with MiXCR anew, one entry per CDR3 protein. The sample holds 280,000 or so distinct CDR3 sequences, approximately 10% seen once. The input for sequencing was peripheral blood, taken 180 days after TCRalphabeta/CD19-depleted stem cell transplant. These receptors came from a male patient aged 2 to 9 who had a stem cell transplant for chronic granulomatous disease, so the T cells may come from the graft donor.

This clonotype was recorded at least ten times. The CDR3 sequence is CASSPWTSGRDNEQFF. The CDR3 bases are TGTGCCAGCAGTCCATGGACTAGCGGGAGGGACAATGAGCAGTTCTTC. The J gene is TRBJ2-1, the V gene TRBV27; 15 nucleotides align to TRBD2. J gave up 5 bases and V 5 bases, and 4 bases lay outside the gene matches. The CDR3 sequence is 16 residues long. Germline values: CDR1 MNHEY, CDR2 SMNVEV (reference sequence).

This clonotype has ten or more counts. The CDR3 sequence: CASSAGTSGPDTQYF. The DNA of the CDR3 is TGTGCCAGCAGCGCAGGGACTAGCGGACCAGATACGCAGTATTTT. V gene TRBV6-5 combines with J gene TRBJ2-3; TRBD2 agrees at 11 bases. The junction had 6 bases not matched to a gene; V was cut back by 6 bases and J by 4 bases. The CDR3 runs 15 residues. CDR1 is MNHEY and CDR2 is SVGAGI in the germline V gene.

This clonotype was picked up many times. The chain is built from TRBV5-1 and TRBJ1-1; D ambiguous. The germline gives CDR1 SGHRS, CDR2 YFSETQ. Trimming took 4 bases from V and 0 from J, leaving 10 bases between them. This CDR3 contains 14 residues. CDR3 nucleotide sequence: TGCGCCAGCAGCACTAGGACTGTGAACACTGAAGCTTTCTTT. Protein sequence: CASSTRTVNTEAFF.